This T cell receptor (beta chain) was sequenced in a study of CD8+ T cells in alopecia areata. cDNA prepared by RNA extraction and subsequent reverse transcription served as the template for sequencing. Produced via immunoSEQ multiplex PCR; TCRdb's table is partial and in-frame only. This table has some 190,000 clones, over 55% appearing once. Described treatment: oral pan-JAK inhibitor, 5-10 mg twice daily. Individuals with alopecia areata gave both lesional scalp punch biopsies and peripheral blood for collection. The CDR3 consists of 14 residues. Trimming took 6 bases from V and 3 from J; bases not matched to a gene: 5. In germline, CDR1 is ENHRY, CDR2 SYGVKD.

The chain has TRBV10-3 and TRBJ2-1, with 7 bases aligning to TRBD1. The source was CD4+ T cells sorted from blood, collected at week 24, from a patient treated with tofacitinib. The TCR sequence derives from a human donor with alopecia areata. The CDR3 DNA sequence: TGTGCCATCAGCCGGGACAGTTACTACAATGAGCAGTTCTTC. Amino acid sequence: CAISRDSYYNEQFF.